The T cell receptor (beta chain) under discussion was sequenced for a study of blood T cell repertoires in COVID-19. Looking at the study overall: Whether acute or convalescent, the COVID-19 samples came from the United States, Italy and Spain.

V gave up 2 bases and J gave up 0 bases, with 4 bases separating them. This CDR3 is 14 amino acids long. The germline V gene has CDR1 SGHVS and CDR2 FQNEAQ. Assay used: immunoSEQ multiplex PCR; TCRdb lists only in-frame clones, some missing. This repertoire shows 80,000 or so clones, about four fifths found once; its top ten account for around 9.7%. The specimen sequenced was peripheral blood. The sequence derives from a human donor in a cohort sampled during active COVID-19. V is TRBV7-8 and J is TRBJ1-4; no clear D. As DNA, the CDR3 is TGTGCCAGCAGCTTACCGGCAACTAATGAAAAACTGTTTTTT. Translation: CASSLPATNEKLFF. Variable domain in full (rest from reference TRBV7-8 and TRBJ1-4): GAGVSQSPRYKVAKRGQDVALRCDPISGHVSLFWYQQALGQGPEFLTYFQNEAQLDKSGLPSDRFFAERPEGSVSTLKIQRTQQEDSAVYLCASSLPATNEKLFFGSGTQLSVL.